This T cell receptor (beta chain) was captured by sequencing in a study of OX40 agonist ivuxolimab in advanced cancers. With respect to this clone: Its target is not known.

The CDR3 has 15 amino acids. Per the germline V gene, CDR1 is LGHNA and CDR2 is YSLEER. With V trimmed by 4 bases and J by 5 bases, 5 bases remained unmatched. Study conclusions and caveats: At 0.1 to 3.0 mg/kg and by week 6, clonal expansion occurred in CD4+ and CD8+ blood T cells.

The repertoire was sequenced with immunoSEQ multiplex PCR; TCRdb's copy has only in-frame clones and lacks some. The sample lists 40,000 or so clones, 82% seen once, with 6.5% to 8% in the top ten. This sequence joins TRBV4-3 and TRBJ2-1; 10 bases align to TRBD2. Sequencing used CD4+ or CD8+ T cells sorted from blood, obtained in a trial of the OX40 agonist ivuxolimab. The TCR was taken from an adult with an advanced solid tumor such as melanoma, head and neck, liver or kidney cancer. This chain's CDR3 is CASSLGLAFDNEQFF. DNA of the CDR3: TGCGCCAGCAGCCTGGGACTAGCGTTCGACAATGAGCAGTTCTTC.